This T cell receptor beta chain emerged from a study of T cells in Graves' hyperthyroidism and ophthalmopathy. About the study: Before any treatment, at initial diagnosis, peripheral blood was collected.

This clonotype was seen at least ten times. PBMCs were collected from a roughly 10 ml volume of fresh peripheral blood. Looked up from germline, CDR1 is GTSNPN and CDR2 is SVGIG (reference sequence). This CDR3 contains 13 residues. V lost 5 bases and J 6 bases, leaving 16 bases between the germline ends. The TCR beta CDR3 regions underwent amplification using RNA transcripts as the source. An initial round of RT-PCR targeting the TCR CDR3 relied on the HTBI primer set. MiXCR was run by TCRdb on the multiplex PCR reads, yielding one entry per CDR3 protein. The data contain 620,000 or so distinct CDR3 sequences, about 15% of them singletons.

The receptor was derived from a woman in her fifties or sixties with Graves' ophthalmopathy. The chain joins TRBV30 to TRBJ1-2; D unclear. Material for sequencing was blood. The DNA for the CDR3 is TGTGCCTGGCACCAAGGGTTTTTTGATGGCTACACCTTC. Its translation: CAWHQGFFDGYTF.